The 15 T cell receptor beta chains below all came from one sample that was sequenced in a study of regulatory T cells in long-lasting Graves disease. As for time point: newly diagnosed GD, antithyroid drugs for less than 3 months. TCR sequences were obtained from RNA taken from PBMCs. Library construction for TCR beta used iRepertoire HTBI primers and Arm-PCR of CDR3 regions. In TCRdb, the multiplex PCR reads were re-called with MiXCR into one record per CDR3 protein. The sample has approximately 230,000 distinct CDR3 sequences; roughly 18% are singletons. Sequenced material: peripheral blood mononuclear cells (PBMCs), taken at new diagnosis, from a patient treated with antithyroid drugs. These receptors were collected from a female donor with Graves disease.

This clonotype was found many times. The rearrangement uses TRBV2 and TRBJ1-1; weak D call: TRBD1 (5 bases). V lost 7 bases and J lost 4, with 16 bases in between. The CDR3 sequence is 14 residues long. Germline V gene data show CDR1 as SNHLY and CDR2 as FYNNEI. CDR3 protein: CASIPGTTLTEAFF. DNA of the CDR3: TGTGCCAGCATACCAGGGACCACACTCACTGAAGCTTTCTTT.

In its sample, this clonotype was seen many times. The chain links TRBV7-9 to TRBJ2-7, with D perhaps TRBD2 (6 bases). Trimming removed 1 base from V and 2 bases from J, with 12 bases in between. CDR1 and CDR2 from the germline V gene are SEHNR and FQNEAQ (reference sequence). CDR3 length: 15 residues. CDR3 amino acids: CASSLGTTSTYEQYF. The DNA for the CDR3 is TGTGCCAGCAGCTTAGGGACTACTTCCACCTACGAGCAGTACTTC.

This clonotype was seen many times. J is TRBJ2-3 and V is TRBV6-1, with D perhaps matching TRBD1 (5 bases). Looked up from germline, CDR1 is MNHNS and CDR2 is SASEGT. V gave up 6 bases and J gave up 3 bases, with 7 bases separating them. The CDR3 loop spans 12 amino acids. CDR3 region: CASSDSTDTQYF. In DNA form, the CDR3 reads TGTGCCAGCAGCGACAGTACAGATACGCAGTATTTT.

This clonotype was found many times. The rearrangement links TRBV30 to TRBJ1-1; TRBD1 matches at 8 bases. The V gene's germline CDR1 is GTSNPN and CDR2 SVGIG (reference sequence). The V and J ends lost 5 bases and 1 base, in that order; junction bases with no gene match: 18. The CDR3 is 18 amino acids. For the CDR3, the DNA is TGTGCCTGGTTTCCTCCGAGACAGGGGCGCGGGGCGAACACTGAAGCTTTCTTT. Translation gives CAWFPPRQGRGANTEAFF.

This clonotype occurred a few times. J is TRBJ1-1 and V is TRBV6-1, with D possibly being TRBD1 (5 bases). V dropped 2 bases and J dropped 0 bases, with 13 bases sitting between them. Germline CDR1 and CDR2: MNHNS and SASEGT. The CDR3 has 16 amino acids. The CDR3 sequence is CASSEFDSSMNTEAFF. CDR3 DNA sequence: TGTGCCAGCAGTGAATTTGACAGCTCGATGAACACTGAAGCTTTCTTT.

This clonotype has ten or more counts. This chain connects TRBV20-1 to TRBJ2-5, with D tentatively TRBD1 or TRBD2 (5 bases each). V lost 7 bases and J 2 bases, leaving 17 bases between the germline ends. The CDR3 loop spans 14 amino acids. Germline assignment: CDR1 DFQATT and CDR2 SNEGSKA (reference sequence). The chain's CDR3 is CSVTGTVRQETQYF. In DNA, the CDR3 is TGCAGTGTCACCGGGACCGTCAGACAAGAGACCCAGTACTTC.

This clonotype was detected ten times or more. The CDR3 DNA follows: TGTGCCAGCAGTTTATCCAATTCCATTCAGTACTTC. Protein: CASSLSNSIQYF. The V call is TRBV28, the J call TRBJ2-4; D is unclear. V lost 1 base and J lost 9, with 7 bases in between. Germline V gene data show CDR1 as MDHEN and CDR2 as SYDVKM. The CDR3 length is 12 residues.

This clonotype was observed many times. V and J are TRBV25-1 and TRBJ2-1; TRBD2 aligns across 7 bases. Germline assignment: CDR1 MGHDK and CDR2 SYGVNS. CDR3 length: 13 residues. Unmatched junction bases numbered 7, after V lost 6 bases and J lost 8 bases. CDR3 sequence: CASSRLAADEQFF. The CDR3 DNA follows: TGTGCCAGCAGCAGACTAGCAGCCGATGAGCAGTTCTTC.

This clonotype was counted many times. The chain combines TRBV10-2 with TRBJ2-1, with 10 bases that match TRBD2. Germline trimming cut 7 bases from V and 7 bases from J; bases unmatched to any gene: 7. CDR1 is WSHSY and CDR2 is SAAADI in the germline V gene. The CDR3 extends over 14 amino acids. This CDR3 is CASMRLAGANEQFF. In DNA, the CDR3 is TGCGCCAGCATGAGGCTAGCGGGAGCAAATGAGCAGTTCTTC.

This clonotype appeared a few times. The chain joins TRBV6-2 or TRBV6-3 to TRBJ2-1, with D possibly matching TRBD1 (6 bases). The CDR3 extends over 16 amino acids. Trimming left V 4 bases short and J 9 bases short, with 22 bases between. CDR1 and CDR2 (germline): MNHEY, SVGEGT. In DNA, the CDR3 is TGTGCCAGCAGTTCCTTGCCCGGACAGAGGACACCTGAGCAGTTCTTC. Its translation is CASSSLPGQRTPEQFF.

On this clonotype itself: A far larger clone is one nucleotide away, so this likely arose from a read error. This rearrangement joins TRBV14 to TRBJ2-5, with D unclear. The J call may be faulty, since TRBJ2-1 better matches the DNA end. CDR1 and CDR2 from the germline V gene are SGHDN and FVKESK. The CDR3 has 17 amino acids. The CDR3 DNA is TGTGCCAGCAGCCAAGGAATGGGCGAGGCCCGCTACAATGAGCAGTTCTTC. It codes for CASSQGMGEARYNEQFF.

As for this clonotype: It differs at one base from a far larger clone, so likely a read error. The chain couples TRBV4-3 to TRBJ1-2; D ambiguous. Germline V gene sequence: CDR1 LGHNA, CDR2 YSLEER. The CDR3 covers 16 residues. The V and J ends lost 0 bases and 5 bases respectively, with 16 bases between them. The CDR3 spells CASSQEGSRDAYGYTF. CDR3 nucleotides: TGCGCCAGCAGCCAAGAAGGAAGCCGTGACGCGTATGGCTACACCTTC.

This clonotype was observed once. The CDR3 protein is CASSLVAGVIYNEQFF. The DNA for the CDR3 is TGTGCCAGCAGCTTAGTCGCGGGAGTGATCTACAATGAGCAGTTCTTC. The rearrangement links TRBV11-2 to TRBJ2-1; 7 nucleotides agree with TRBD2. Per germline, CDR1 SGHAT and CDR2 FQNNGV. The CDR3 spans 16 residues. V shed 1 base, J shed 3 bases, and the junction held 6 bases outside the gene matches.

This clonotype occurred a few times. V usage is TRBV19 and J usage is TRBJ2-7, with TRBD1 matching 9 bases. The trim removed 5 bases at V and 3 bases at J, leaving 5 bases unmatched. The CDR3 totals 14 residues. Germline CDR1 LNHDA, CDR2 SQIVND (reference sequence). DNA of the CDR3: TGTGCCAGTAGTCGAGCGGACAGGGGCTACGAGCAGTACTTC. Its translation is CASSRADRGYEQYF.

This clonotype has at least ten counts. J is TRBJ2-5 and V is TRBV11-3; D could derive from TRBD1 or TRBD2 (5 bases each). The CDR3 consists of 16 residues. V was shortened by 4 bases and J by 5 bases, with 20 bases between the two germline ends. Germline-derived CDR1 and CDR2 are SGHNT and YENEEA. CDR3 DNA: TGTGCCAGCAGCTCCCCCTGGGACGGAGATTGGGAGACCCAGTACTTC. Residues: CASSSPWDGDWETQYF.